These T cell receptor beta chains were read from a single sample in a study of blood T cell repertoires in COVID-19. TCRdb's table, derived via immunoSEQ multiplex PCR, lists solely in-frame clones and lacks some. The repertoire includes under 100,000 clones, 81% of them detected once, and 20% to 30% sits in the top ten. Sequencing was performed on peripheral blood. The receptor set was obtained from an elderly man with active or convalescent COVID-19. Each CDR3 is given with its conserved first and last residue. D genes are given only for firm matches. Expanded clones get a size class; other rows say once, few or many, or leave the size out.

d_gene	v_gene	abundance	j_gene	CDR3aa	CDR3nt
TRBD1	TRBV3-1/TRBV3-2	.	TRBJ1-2	CASSQSPGQGLGYTF	TGTGCCAGCAGCCAAAGTCCGGGACAGGGCTTGGGCTACACCTTC
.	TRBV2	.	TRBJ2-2	CASSEARFANTGELFF	TGTGCCAGCAGTGAAGCGCGATTTGCGAACACCGGGGAGCTGTTTTTT
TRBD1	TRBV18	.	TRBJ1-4	CASSPPLRGPMLEKLFF	TGTGCCAGCTCACCACCGTTGAGGGGGCCGATGCTTGAAAAACTGTTTTTT
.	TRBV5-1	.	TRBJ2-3	CASSRSSRPDTQYF	TGCGCCAGCTCCCGGTCTAGCAGGCCAGATACGCAGTATTTT
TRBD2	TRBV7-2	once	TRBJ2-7	CASSRGGEGYEQYF	TGTGCCAGCAGCCGCGGGGGGGAGGGCTACGAGCAGTACTTC
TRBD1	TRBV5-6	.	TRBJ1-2	CASTWTGGGLDGYTF	TGTGCCAGCACCTGGACAGGGGGCGGTCTCGATGGCTACACCTTC
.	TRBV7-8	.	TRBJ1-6	CASSLALSPGASSYNSPLHF	TGTGCCAGCAGCTTAGCGTTAAGTCCAGGGGCCAGCTCCTATAATTCACCCCTCCACTTT
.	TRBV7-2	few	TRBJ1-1	CASSLAMGSGKTEAFF	TGTGCCAGCAGCTTAGCAATGGGGAGTGGTAAGACTGAAGCTTTCTTT
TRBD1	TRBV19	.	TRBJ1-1	CASTSGQGFATEAFF	TGTGCCAGTACCTCAGGACAGGGATTTGCCACTGAAGCTTTCTTT
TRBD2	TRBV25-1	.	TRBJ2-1	CASSDQTSGGYNEQFF	TGTGCCAGCAGTGACCAGACTAGCGGGGGCTACAATGAGCAGTTCTTC
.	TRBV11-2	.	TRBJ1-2	CADRTAFDYGYTF	TGTGCCGACAGGACTGCTTTTGACTATGGCTACACCTTC
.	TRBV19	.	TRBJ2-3	CASSVDSPAPFDTQYF	TGTGCCAGTAGTGTCGACAGTCCGGCGCCGTTTGATACGCAGTATTTT
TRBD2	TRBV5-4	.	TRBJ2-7	CASSPRGDEDSYEQYF	TGTGCCAGCAGCCCCCGGGGGGACGAGGACTCCTACGAGCAGTACTTC
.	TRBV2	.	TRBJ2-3	CASSEEQSRTDTQYF	TGTGCCAGCAGTGAAGAACAGTCCCGCACAGATACGCAGTATTTT
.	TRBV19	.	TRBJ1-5	CASSIGSGAVQPQHF	TGTGCCAGTAGTATAGGATCGGGAGCGGTTCAGCCCCAGCATTTT
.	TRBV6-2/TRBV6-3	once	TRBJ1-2	CASSYFGSGGYTF	TGTGCCAGCAGTTACTTCGGGTCCGGGGGCTACACCTTC